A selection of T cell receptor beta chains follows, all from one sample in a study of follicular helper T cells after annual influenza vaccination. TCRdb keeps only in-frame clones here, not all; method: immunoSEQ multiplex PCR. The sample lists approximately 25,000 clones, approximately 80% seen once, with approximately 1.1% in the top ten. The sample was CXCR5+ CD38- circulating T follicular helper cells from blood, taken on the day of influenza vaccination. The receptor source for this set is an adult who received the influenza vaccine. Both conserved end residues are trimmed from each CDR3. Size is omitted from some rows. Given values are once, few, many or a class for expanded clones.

cdr3_aa: ASSLWASGSNEQF; j_call: TRBJ2-1; clone_size: NA; v_call: TRBV9
cdr3_aa: ASSYSESTGELF; j_call: TRBJ2-2; clone_size: NA; v_call: TRBV6-6
cdr3_aa: ASSLAGGRGEQY; j_call: TRBJ2-7; clone_size: NA; v_call: TRBV5-1
cdr3_aa: ASTKQSTNEKLF; j_call: TRBJ1-4; clone_size: NA; v_call: TRBV2
cdr3_aa: ASSEWKRGQTGELF; j_call: TRBJ2-2; clone_size: few; v_call: TRBV25-1
cdr3_aa: ASSPGAADTQY; j_call: TRBJ2-3; clone_size: NA; v_call: TRBV18
cdr3_aa: ASSARGAIVYEQY; j_call: TRBJ2-7; clone_size: NA; v_call: TRBV11-2
cdr3_aa: ASSFGTGQETQY; j_call: TRBJ2-5; clone_size: NA; v_call: TRBV7-9
cdr3_aa: ASSPTSGGETQY; j_call: TRBJ2-5; clone_size: NA; v_call: TRBV2
cdr3_aa: ASGTGGNYGYT; j_call: TRBJ1-2; clone_size: NA; v_call: TRBV2
cdr3_aa: ASSRTVVEKLF; j_call: TRBJ1-4; clone_size: medium-sized; v_call: TRBV21-1
cdr3_aa: ASTSTGGGQATEAF; j_call: TRBJ1-1; clone_size: once; v_call: TRBV19
cdr3_aa: ASSLAEGAEAF; j_call: TRBJ1-1; clone_size: once; v_call: TRBV5-1
cdr3_aa: ATSKGERTEAF; j_call: TRBJ1-1; clone_size: NA; v_call: TRBV15
cdr3_aa: ASSPTAGPREQY; j_call: TRBJ2-7; clone_size: NA; v_call: TRBV18
cdr3_aa: ASSYDRDQPQH; j_call: TRBJ1-5; clone_size: NA; v_call: TRBV19
cdr3_aa: ASSARDRGNQPQH; j_call: TRBJ1-5; clone_size: NA; v_call: TRBV2
cdr3_aa: ASSQLGELF; j_call: TRBJ2-2; clone_size: NA; v_call: TRBV14
cdr3_aa: ASISRGITGELF; j_call: TRBJ2-2; clone_size: NA; v_call: TRBV19